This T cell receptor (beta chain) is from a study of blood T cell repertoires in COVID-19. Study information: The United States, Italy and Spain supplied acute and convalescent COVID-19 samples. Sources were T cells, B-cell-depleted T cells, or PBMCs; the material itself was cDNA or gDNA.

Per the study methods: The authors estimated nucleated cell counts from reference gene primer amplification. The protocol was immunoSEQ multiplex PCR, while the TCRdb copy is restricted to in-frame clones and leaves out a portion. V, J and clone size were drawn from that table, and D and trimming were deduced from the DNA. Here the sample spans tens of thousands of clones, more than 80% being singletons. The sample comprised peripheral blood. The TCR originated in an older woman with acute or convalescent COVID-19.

The CDR3 DNA follows: TGCGCCAGCAGCTTGGAAGCGAACACTGAAGCTTTCTTT. Protein product: CASSLEANTEAFF. V and J are TRBV5-1 and TRBJ1-1; D uncertain. The CDR3 has 13 residues. The germline CDR1 and CDR2 sequences are SGHRS and YFSETQ. Between the trimmed V and J ends, which lost 0 bases and 1 base, there was a span of 4 bases.